This T cell receptor beta chain stems from a study of EBV T-cell therapy then PD-1 blockade in nasopharyngeal carcinoma (dated by TCRdb to the early 2020s). The Qiagen DNeasy Kit was used to extract genomic DNA from the sorted cells. The immunoSEQ platform was used for deep sequencing of the TCR beta chain. The authors processed their data as follows. The immunoSEQ Analyzer software was used to analyze the repertoire data. As stored in TCRdb, this immuneACCESS dataset retains in-frame rearrangements with V and J assigned. A fraction of the clones does not appear; measured against another copy, unresolved V genes explain less than half of the discrepancy, and the remainder lacks a known reason. V, J and clone size are taken as reported in that table, and D and trimming were inferred from the DNA itself. This sample is represented by 24,000 or so clones; about 87% of them were singletons. The ten largest account for approximately 30% of the sample.

The sample's treatment or condition label, decoded: AdE1-LMPpoly-expanded autologous EBV-specific T-cell therapy followed by anti-PD-1 nivolumab. Counted from cysteine to phenylalanine, this CDR3 has 16 amino acids. Only the CDR3 DNA stays, 48 bases, in frame from base 1. V and J lose 2 bases and 0 bases, and a span of 11 bases separates them. The germline V gene provides CDR1 LGHNA and CDR2 YNFKEQ. This clone showed up just a few times. Its antigen target is currently unknown. Per-base quality was not reported, and no clone a single base away is much larger than it. Rearrangement joined TRBV4-2 to TRBJ2-1; D gene: possibly TRBD1, on 5 matching bases. The sequenced sample was CD8+ T cells from blood, obtained at roughly day 67 from a patient whose treatment included autologous EBV-specific T cells and nivolumab. The sequence was collected from a man in his forties or fifties with nasopharyngeal carcinoma. The DNA sequence is given as TGTGCCAGCAGCCAACAACAGGTCAGCTCCTACAATGAGCAGTTCTTC. The resulting protein is CASSQQQVSSYNEQFF.